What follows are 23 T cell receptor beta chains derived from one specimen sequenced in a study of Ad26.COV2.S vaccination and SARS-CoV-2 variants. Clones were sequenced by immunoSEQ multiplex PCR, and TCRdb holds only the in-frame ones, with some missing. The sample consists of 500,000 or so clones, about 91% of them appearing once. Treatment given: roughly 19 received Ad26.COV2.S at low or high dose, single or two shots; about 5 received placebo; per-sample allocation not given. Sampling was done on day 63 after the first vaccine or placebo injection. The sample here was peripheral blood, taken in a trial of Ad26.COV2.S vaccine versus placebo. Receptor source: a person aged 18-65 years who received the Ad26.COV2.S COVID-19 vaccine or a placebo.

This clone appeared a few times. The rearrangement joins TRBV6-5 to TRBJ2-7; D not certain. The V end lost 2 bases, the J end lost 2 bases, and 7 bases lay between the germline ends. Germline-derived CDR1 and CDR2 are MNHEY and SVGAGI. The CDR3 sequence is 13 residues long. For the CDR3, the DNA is TGTGCCAGCAGTTACGATCCCCCCTACGAGCAGTACTTC. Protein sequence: CASSYDPPYEQYF.

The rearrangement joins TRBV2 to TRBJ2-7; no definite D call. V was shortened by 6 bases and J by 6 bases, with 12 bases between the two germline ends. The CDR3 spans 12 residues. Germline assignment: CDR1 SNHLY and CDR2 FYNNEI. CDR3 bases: TGTGCCAGCAGGGCCGAACTCTTCGAGCAGTACTTC. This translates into CASRAELFEQYF.

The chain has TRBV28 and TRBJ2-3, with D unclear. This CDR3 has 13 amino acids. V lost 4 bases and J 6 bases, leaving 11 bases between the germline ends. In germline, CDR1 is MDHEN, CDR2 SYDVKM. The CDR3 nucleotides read TGTGCCAGCAGTTGGATTAGAAGGGATACGCAGTATTTT. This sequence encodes CASSWIRRDTQYF.

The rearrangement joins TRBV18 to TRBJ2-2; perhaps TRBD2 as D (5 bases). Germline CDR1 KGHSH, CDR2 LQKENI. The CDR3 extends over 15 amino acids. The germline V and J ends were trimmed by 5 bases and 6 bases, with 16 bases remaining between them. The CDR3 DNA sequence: TGTGCCAGCTCATTTAGTCGGGATGGTGCCGGGGAGCTGTTTTTT. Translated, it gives CASSFSRDGAGELFF.

CDR3 coding DNA: TGTGCCACCAGCAGGGACAGGCCGGATACGCAGTATTTT. It encodes CATSRDRPDTQYF. V is TRBV15 and J is TRBJ2-3; TRBD1 matches 7 bases. The CDR3 has 13 amino acids. Germline V gene lookup returns CDR1 LNHNV and CDR2 YYDKDF (reference sequence). V dropped 3 bases and J dropped 6; count of bases not matched to a gene: 3.

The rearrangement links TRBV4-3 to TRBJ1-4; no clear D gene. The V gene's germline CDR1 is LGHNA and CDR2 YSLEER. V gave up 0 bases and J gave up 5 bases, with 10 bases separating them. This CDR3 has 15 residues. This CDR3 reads CASSQEAGKNEKLFF. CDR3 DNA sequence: TGCGCCAGCAGCCAAGAAGCGGGAAAAAATGAAAAACTGTTTTTT.

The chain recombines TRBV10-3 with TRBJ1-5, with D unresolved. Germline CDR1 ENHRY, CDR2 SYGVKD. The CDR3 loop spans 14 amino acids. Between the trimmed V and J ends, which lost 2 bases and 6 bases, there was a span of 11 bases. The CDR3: CAISEDGYSQPQHF. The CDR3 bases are TGTGCCATCAGTGAGGACGGGTACAGTCAGCCCCAGCATTTT.

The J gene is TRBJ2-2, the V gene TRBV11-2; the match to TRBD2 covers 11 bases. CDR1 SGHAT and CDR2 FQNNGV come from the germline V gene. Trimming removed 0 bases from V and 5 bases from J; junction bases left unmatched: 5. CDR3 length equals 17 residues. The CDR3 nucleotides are TGTGCCAGCAGCTTAGATTCTAGCGGGAGGAGAACCGGGGAGCTGTTTTTT. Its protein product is CASSLDSSGRRTGELFF.

The CDR3 loop reads CASSERGAKNIQYF. CDR3 DNA sequence: TGTGCCAGCTCAGAACGTGGGGCCAAAAACATTCAGTACTTC. J is TRBJ2-4 and V is TRBV18; no clear D gene. Germline V CDR1 and CDR2: KGHSH, LQKENI. Trimming removed 5 bases at V and 1 base at J, with 9 bases between. The length of the CDR3 is 14 residues. Based on the CDR3 plus reference TRBV18 and TRBJ2-4, the full variable domain is NAGVMQNPRHLVRRRGQEARLRCSPMKGHSHVYWYRQLPEEGLKFMVYLQKENIIDESGMPKERFSAEFPKEGPSILRIQQVVRGDSAAYFCASSERGAKNIQYFGAGTRLSVL.

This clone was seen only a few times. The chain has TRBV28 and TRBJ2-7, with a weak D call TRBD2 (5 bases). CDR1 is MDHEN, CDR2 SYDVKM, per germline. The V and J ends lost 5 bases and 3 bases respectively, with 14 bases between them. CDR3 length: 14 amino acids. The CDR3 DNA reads TGTGCCAGCAGTCCCCCGGGAAGCCACTACGAGCAGTACGTC. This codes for CASSPPGSHYEQYV.

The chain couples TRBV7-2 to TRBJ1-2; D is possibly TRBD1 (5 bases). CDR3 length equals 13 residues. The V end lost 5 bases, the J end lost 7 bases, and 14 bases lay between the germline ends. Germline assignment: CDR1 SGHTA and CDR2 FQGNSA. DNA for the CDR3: TGTGCCAGCAGCGCAGGGACCTCGGGTGGCTACACCTTC. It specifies CASSAGTSGGYTF.

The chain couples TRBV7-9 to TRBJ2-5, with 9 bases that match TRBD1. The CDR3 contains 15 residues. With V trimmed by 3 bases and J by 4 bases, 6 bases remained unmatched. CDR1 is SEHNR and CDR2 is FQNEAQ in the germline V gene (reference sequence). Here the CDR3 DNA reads TGTGCCAGCAGCTTCTATGGACAGGGGATAGAGACCCAGTACTTC. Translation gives CASSFYGQGIETQYF.

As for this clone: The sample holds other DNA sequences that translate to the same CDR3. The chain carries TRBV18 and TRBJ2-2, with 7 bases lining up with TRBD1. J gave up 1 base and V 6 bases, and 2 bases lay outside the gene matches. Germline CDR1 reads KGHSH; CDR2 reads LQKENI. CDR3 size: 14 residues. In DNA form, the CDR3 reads TGTGCCAGCTCCAGGACAGGGAACACCGGGGAGCTGTTTTTT. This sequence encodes CASSRTGNTGELFF.

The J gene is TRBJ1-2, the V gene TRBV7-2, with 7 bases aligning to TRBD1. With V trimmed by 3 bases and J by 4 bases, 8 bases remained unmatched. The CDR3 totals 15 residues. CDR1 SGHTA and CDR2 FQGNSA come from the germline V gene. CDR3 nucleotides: TGTGCCAGCAGCTTTGGGGACGGGACAGTCTATGGCTACACCTTC. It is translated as CASSFGDGTVYGYTF.

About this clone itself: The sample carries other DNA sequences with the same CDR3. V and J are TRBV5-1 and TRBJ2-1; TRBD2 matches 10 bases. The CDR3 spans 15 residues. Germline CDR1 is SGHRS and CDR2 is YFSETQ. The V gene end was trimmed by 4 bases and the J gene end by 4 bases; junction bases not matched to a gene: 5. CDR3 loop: CASSPASGGYNEQFF. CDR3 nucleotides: TGCGCCAGCAGCCCCGCTAGCGGGGGTTACAATGAGCAGTTCTTC.

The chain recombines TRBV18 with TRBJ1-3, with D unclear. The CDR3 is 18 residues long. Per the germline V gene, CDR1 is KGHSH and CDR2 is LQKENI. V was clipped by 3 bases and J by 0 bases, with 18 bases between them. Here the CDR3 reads CASSPRVPRQFSGNTIYF. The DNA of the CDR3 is TGTGCCAGCTCACCGCGGGTACCGCGCCAATTCTCTGGAAACACCATATATTTT.

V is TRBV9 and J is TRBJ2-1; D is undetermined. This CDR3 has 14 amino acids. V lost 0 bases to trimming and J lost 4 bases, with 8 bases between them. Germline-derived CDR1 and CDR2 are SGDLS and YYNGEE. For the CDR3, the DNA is TGTGCCAGCAGCGTAGGTATGGAGTACAATGAGCAGTTCTTC. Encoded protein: CASSVGMEYNEQFF.

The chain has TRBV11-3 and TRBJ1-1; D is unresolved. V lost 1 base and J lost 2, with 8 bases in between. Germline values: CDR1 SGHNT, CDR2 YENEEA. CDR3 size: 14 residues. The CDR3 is CASSLGRGNTEAFF. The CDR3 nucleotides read TGTGCCAGCAGCTTAGGCCGAGGAAACACTGAAGCTTTCTTT.

DNA for the CDR3: TGTGCCGGCACCGAAAGTTTTTTGGGGGAGCTGTTTTTT. As protein: CAGTESFLGELFF. V gene TRBV6-6 combines with J gene TRBJ2-2; D remains unclear. Germline CDR1 MNHNY, CDR2 SVGAGI (reference sequence). With 11 bases removed from V and 8 bases from J, the gap between germline ends came to 18 bases. The CDR3 length is 13 residues.

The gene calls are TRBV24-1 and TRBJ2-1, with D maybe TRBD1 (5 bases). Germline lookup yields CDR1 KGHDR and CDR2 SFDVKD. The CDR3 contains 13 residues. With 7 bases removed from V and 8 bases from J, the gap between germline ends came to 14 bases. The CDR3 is CATSITGMDEQFF. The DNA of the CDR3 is TGTGCCACCAGCATTACAGGAATGGATGAGCAGTTCTTC.

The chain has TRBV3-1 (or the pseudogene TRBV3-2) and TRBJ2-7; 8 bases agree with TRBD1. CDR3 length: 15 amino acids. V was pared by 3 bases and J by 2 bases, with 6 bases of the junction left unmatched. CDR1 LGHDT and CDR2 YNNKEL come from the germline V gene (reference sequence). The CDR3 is CASSHPQGQAYEQYF. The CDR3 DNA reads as TGTGCCAGCAGCCACCCCCAGGGACAGGCCTACGAGCAGTACTTC.

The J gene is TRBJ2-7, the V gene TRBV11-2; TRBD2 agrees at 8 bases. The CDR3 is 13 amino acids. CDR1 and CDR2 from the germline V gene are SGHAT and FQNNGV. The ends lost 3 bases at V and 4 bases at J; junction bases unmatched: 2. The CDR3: CASSFGGGYEQYF. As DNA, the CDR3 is TGTGCCAGCAGCTTCGGCGGGGGGTACGAGCAGTACTTC.

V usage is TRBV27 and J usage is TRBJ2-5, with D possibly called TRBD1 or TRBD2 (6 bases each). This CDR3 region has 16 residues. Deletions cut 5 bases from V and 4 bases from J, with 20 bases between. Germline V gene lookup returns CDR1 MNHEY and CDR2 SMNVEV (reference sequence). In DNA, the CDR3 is TGTGCCAGCAGTAGGTTAAGAGGGGGGATAGGAGAGACCCAGTACTTC. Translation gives CASSRLRGGIGETQYF.